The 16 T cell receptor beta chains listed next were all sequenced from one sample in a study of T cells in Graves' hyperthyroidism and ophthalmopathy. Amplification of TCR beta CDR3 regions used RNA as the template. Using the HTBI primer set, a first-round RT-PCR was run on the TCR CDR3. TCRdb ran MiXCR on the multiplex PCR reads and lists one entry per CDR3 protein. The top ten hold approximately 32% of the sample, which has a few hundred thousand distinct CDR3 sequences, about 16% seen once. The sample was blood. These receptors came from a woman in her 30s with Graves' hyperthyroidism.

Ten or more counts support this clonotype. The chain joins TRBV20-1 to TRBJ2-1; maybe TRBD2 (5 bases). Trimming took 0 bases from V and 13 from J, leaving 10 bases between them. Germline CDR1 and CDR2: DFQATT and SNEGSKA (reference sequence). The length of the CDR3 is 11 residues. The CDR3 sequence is CSARDRLAQFF. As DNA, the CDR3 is TGCAGTGCTAGAGATAGGCTAGCTCAGTTCTTC.

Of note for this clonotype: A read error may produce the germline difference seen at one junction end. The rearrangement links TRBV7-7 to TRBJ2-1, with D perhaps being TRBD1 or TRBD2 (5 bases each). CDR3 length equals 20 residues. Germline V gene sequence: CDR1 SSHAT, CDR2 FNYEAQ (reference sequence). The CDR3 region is CASSHPPRSAGSLHYNEQFF. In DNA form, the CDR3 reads TGTGCTAGCAGCCACCCCCCCCGCAGCGCAGGGAGTCTACACTACAATGAGCAGTTCTTC. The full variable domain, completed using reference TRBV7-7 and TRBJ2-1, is GAGVSQSPRYKVTKRGQDVTLRCDPISSHATLYWYQQALGQGPEFLTYFNYEAQPDKSGLPSDRFSAERPEGSISTLTIQRTEQRDSAMYRCASSHPPRSAGSLHYNEQFFGPGTRLTVL.

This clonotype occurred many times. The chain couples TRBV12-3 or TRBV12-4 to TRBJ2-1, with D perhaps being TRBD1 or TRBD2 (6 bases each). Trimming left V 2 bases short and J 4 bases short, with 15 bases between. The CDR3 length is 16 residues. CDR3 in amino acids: CASSLRDTGDYNEQFF. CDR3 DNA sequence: TGTGCCAGCAGTTTAAGGGACACGGGAGATTACAATGAGCAGTTCTTC.

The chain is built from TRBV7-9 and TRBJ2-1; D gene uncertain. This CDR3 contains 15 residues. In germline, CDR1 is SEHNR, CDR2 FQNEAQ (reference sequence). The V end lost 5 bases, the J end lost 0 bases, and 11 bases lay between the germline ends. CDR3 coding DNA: TGTGCCAGCAGCAACCCGGGCTTCTCCTACAATGAGCAGTTCTTC. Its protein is CASSNPGFSYNEQFF.

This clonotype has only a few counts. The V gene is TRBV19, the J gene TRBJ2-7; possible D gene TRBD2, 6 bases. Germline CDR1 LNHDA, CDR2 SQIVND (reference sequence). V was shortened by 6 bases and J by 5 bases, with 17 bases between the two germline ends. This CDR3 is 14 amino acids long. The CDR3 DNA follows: TGTGCCAGTAGAGGGACTTCAGGTGCAAACGAGCAGTACTTC. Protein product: CASRGTSGANEQYF.

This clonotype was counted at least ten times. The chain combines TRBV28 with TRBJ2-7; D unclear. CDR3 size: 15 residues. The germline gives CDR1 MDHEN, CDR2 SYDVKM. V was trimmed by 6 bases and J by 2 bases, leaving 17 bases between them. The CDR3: CASSRPPGMAYEQYF. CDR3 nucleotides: TGTGCCAGCAGCCGACCCCCAGGCATGGCCTACGAGCAGTACTTC.

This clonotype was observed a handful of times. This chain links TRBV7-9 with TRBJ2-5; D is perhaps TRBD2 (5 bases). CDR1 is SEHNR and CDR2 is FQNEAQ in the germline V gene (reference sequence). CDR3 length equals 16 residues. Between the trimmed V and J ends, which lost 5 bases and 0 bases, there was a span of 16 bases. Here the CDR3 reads CASSLTPGRDQETQYF. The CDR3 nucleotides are TGTGCCAGCAGCCTCACCCCGGGAAGGGACCAAGAGACCCAGTACTTC. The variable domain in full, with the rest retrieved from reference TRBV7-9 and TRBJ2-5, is DTGVSQNPRHKITKRGQNVTFRCDPISEHNRLYWYRQTLGQGPEFLTYFQNEAQLEKSRLLSDRFSAERPKGSFSTLEIQRTEQGDSAMYLCASSLTPGRDQETQYFGPGTRLLVL.

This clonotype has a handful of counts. CDR3 sequence reads: CASSPELYNSPLHF. The CDR3 DNA is TGTGCCAGCAGCCCCGAACTATATAATTCACCCCTCCACTTT. The chain combines TRBV16 with TRBJ1-6; D gene uncertain. Trimming removed 4 bases from V and 4 bases from J, with 8 bases in between. The CDR3 has 14 residues. Germline CDR1 is KGHSY and CDR2 is FQNENV.

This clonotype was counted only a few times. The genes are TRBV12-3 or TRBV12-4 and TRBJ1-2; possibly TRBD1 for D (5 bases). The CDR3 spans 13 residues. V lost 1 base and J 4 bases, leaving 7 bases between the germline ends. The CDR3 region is CASSLGGAYGYTF. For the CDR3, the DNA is TGTGCCAGCAGTTTAGGCGGGGCCTATGGCTACACCTTC.

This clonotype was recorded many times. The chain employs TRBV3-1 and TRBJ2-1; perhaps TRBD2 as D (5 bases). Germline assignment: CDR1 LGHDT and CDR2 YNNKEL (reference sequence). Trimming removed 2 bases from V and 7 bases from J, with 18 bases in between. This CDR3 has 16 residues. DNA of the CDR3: TGTGCCAGCAGCCAATCGGGATTGGGCAGAGGGAATGAGCAGTTCTTC. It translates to CASSQSGLGRGNEQFF.

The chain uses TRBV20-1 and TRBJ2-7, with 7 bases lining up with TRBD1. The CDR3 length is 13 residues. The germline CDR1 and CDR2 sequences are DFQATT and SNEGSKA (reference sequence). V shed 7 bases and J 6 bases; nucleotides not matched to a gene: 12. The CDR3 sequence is CSVSRQGYREQYF. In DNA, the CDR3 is TGCAGTGTCAGCCGACAGGGCTACCGCGAGCAGTACTTC.

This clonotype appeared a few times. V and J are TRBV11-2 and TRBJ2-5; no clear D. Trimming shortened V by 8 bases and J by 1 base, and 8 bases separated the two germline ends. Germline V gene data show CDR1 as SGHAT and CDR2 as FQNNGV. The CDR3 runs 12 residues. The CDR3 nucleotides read TGTGCCAGCGGGCAGATCCAAGAGACCCAGTACTTC. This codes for CASGQIQETQYF.

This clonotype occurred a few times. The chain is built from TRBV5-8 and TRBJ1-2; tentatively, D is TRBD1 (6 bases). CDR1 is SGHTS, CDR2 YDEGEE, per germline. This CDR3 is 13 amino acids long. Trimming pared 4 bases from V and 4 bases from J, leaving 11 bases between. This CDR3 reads CASSRQVSYGYTF. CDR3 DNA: TGTGCCAGCAGCCGACAGGTTTCCTATGGCTACACCTTC.

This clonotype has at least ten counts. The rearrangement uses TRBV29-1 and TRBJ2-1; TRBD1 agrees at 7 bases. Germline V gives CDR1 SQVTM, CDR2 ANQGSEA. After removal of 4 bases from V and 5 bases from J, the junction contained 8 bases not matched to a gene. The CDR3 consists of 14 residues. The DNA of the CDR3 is TGCAGCGTTGCCCCGGGGACAGTAAACAATGAGCAGTTCTTC. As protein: CSVAPGTVNNEQFF.

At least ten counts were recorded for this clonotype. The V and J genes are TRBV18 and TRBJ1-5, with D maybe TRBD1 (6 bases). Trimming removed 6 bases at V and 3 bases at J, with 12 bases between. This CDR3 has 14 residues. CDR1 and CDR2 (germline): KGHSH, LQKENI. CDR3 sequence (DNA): TGTGCCAGCTCTTCCGACAGGTTCAATCAGCCCCAGCATTTT. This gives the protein CASSSDRFNQPQHF.

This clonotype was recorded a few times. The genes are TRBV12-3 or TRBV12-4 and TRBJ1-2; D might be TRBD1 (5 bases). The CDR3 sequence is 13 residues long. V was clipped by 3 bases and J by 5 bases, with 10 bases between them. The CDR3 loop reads CASSFVGTYGYTF. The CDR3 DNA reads TGTGCCAGCAGTTTTGTAGGGACGTATGGCTACACCTTC.